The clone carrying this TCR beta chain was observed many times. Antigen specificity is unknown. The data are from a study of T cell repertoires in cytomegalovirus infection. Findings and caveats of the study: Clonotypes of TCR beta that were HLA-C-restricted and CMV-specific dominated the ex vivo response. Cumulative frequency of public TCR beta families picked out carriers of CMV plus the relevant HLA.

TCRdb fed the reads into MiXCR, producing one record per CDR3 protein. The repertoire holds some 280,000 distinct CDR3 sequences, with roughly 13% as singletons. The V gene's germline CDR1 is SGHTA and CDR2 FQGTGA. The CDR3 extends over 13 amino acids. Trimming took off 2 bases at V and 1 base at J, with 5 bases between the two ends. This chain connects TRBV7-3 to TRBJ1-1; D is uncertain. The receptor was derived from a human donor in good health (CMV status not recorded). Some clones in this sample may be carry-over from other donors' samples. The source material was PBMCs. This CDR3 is CASSLQQNTEAFF. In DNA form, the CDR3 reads TGTGCCAGCAGCTTACAGCAGAACACTGAAGCTTTCTTT.